This TCR beta chain was captured by sequencing in a study of T cells after posttransplantation cyclophosphamide. This related bone marrow graft donor gave peripheral blood on the day of marrow donation. Only in-frame clones appear in the TCRdb table, and some are missing; sequencing was by immunoSEQ multiplex PCR. The sample has over 25,000 clones, none seen only once. The V segment lost 0 bases and the J segment 7 bases; nucleotides outside the gene matches: 11. The CDR3 contains 16 residues. Germline CDR1 reads SGHRS; CDR2 reads YFSETQ. Worth noting for this clone: The antigen is unknown.

Study findings and constraints: Tissue-infiltrating T cells from skin or gut overlapped little with blood T cells. Later post-transplant blood repertoires were often dominated by donor CD8+ memory clones.

This chain links TRBV5-1 with TRBJ1-1; 8 bases map to TRBD1. Sequencing used PBMCs. The source is a woman in her twenties or thirties in good health and a related stem cell transplant donor. CDR3 coding DNA: TGCGCCAGCAGCTTGGCCCCGACAGGGGTATCAAATGAAGCTTTCTTT. It encodes CASSLAPTGVSNEAFF.